This is a list of T cell receptor beta chains from one sample in a study of CD8 T cells in ankylosing spondylitis. TCRdb re-analysed the 5' RACE reads in MiXCR, keeping a single row per CDR3 protein. The sample lists under 150,000 distinct CDR3 sequences; about a tenth were seen once. Sequenced input: blood, either unsorted or a sorted T cell fraction (not recorded which). The origin of the receptors is a male donor with ankylosing spondylitis or in good health (not recorded which). The CDR3 runs from the conserved cysteine through the conserved F or W. The order of the fields is J gene, D gene, clone size, V gene, CDR3 DNA, CDR3 protein. D genes are given only for firm matches. Expanded clones get a size class; other rows say once, few or many, or leave the size out.

TRBJ1-4 - many TRBV6-5 TGTGCCAGCAGTTCCATCCAGGGTTCTACTAATGAAAAACTGTTTTTT CASSSIQGSTNEKLFF
TRBJ2-2 - many TRBV20-1 TGCAGTGCTGCTGACAGCGGGGAGCTGTTTTTT CSAADSGELFF
TRBJ1-6 - many TRBV4-2 TGTGCCAGCAGCCAAGATGACTCACCCCTCCACTTT CASSQDDSPLHF
TRBJ2-1 - few TRBV7-3 TGTGCCAGCAGCTTAGACCTAGCGTCCTACAATGAGCAGTTCTTC CASSLDLASYNEQFF
TRBJ2-1 - - TRBV20-1 TGCAGTGCCCAAGACGACTACAATGAGCAGTTCTTC CSAQDDYNEQFF
TRBJ2-5 TRBD2 few TRBV7-2 TGTGCCAGCAGCTTTACCCGGCGGGGGGAGACCCAGTACTTC CASSFTRRGETQYF
TRBJ1-2 - many TRBV28 TGTGCCAGCCGCTCCGGGAACTATGGCTACACCTTC CASRSGNYGYTF
TRBJ1-1 - - TRBV21-1 TGTGCCAGCAGCGAGGGGGAAATGAACACTGAAGCTTTCTTT CASSEGEMNTEAFF
TRBJ2-7 TRBD2 - TRBV5-1 TGCGCCAGCAGCTCCGGGACTAGCGGTGCCTACGAGCAGTACTTC CASSSGTSGAYEQYF
TRBJ2-5 TRBD1 many TRBV20-1 TGCAGTGCTAGGGAACAGGGGGCTGGTCAAGAGACCCAGTACTTC CSAREQGAGQETQYF
TRBJ2-3 - many TRBV5-1 TGCGCCAGCAGCTTGGGGGCGGCAAGCACAGATACGCAGTATTTT CASSLGAASTDTQYF
TRBJ1-5 - many TRBV5-1 TGCGCCAGCAGCTACACAGCGGGGGGCAATCAGCCCCAGCATTTT CASSYTAGGNQPQHF
TRBJ2-3 TRBD2 few TRBV4-1 TGCGCCAGCAGCCAAGTGGAGACTAGCGGAACAGATACGCAGTATTTT CASSQVETSGTDTQYF
TRBJ2-7 - - TRBV20-1 TGCAGTGCTAGTTTGGGGCCAAAACAAACCTACGAGCAGTACTTT CSASLGPKQTYEQYF
TRBJ2-3 - many TRBV10-3 TGTGCCATCAGTGTCGGCAGCACAGATACGCAGTATTTT CAISVGSTDTQYF
TRBJ2-1 TRBD2 few TRBV6-1 TGTGCCAGCACCTTTAGCGGGAGTGCCTACAATGAGCAGTTCTTC CASTFSGSAYNEQFF
TRBJ2-4 - few TRBV6-2/TRBV6-3 TGTGCCAGCAGTTACTCTTTCGGCGAGTTAGCCAAAAACATTCAGTACTTC CASSYSFGELAKNIQYF
TRBJ2-1 TRBD2 - TRBV27 TGTGCCAGCAGTTACTCCCTAGCGGGAAAGGGCGTCTACAATGAGCAGTTCTTC CASSYSLAGKGVYNEQFF
TRBJ1-1 - many TRBV20-1 TGCAGTGCCCCCAAAGCTTTCTTT CSAPKAFF
TRBJ2-1 - - TRBV5-1 TGCGCCAGCAGCTTAATTCCCCGTAGCTCCTACAATGAGCAGTTCTTC CASSLIPRSSYNEQFF
TRBJ2-5 TRBD2 many TRBV5-1 TGCGCCAGCAGCAGGCGAGCGGGAGGGTTTCAAGAGACCCAGTACTTC CASSRRAGGFQETQYF
TRBJ1-3 - - TRBV7-9 TGTGCCAGCAGCTTATTTGGGGCAGCCTCTGGAAACACCATATATTTT CASSLFGAASGNTIYF
TRBJ2-3 TRBD2 many TRBV7-2 TGTGCCAGCAGCTTTAGCGGGGACCGCACAGATACGCAGTATTTT CASSFSGDRTDTQYF
TRBJ2-3 TRBD2 few TRBV5-1 TGCGCCAGCAGAAGGGCTAGCGGGAGTGGAGCAGATACGCAGTATTTT CASRRASGSGADTQYF
TRBJ2-3 TRBD1 - TRBV7-9 TGTGCCAGCAGCTTGACAGGGGGGGACGATACGCAGTATTTT CASSLTGGDDTQYF
TRBJ2-1 TRBD2 many TRBV12-3/TRBV12-4 TGTGCCAGCAGTTTCAGCGGGGGGACCTACAATGAGCAGTTCTTC CASSFSGGTYNEQFF
TRBJ2-7 TRBD2 many TRBV12-3/TRBV12-4 TGTGCCAGCAGCTCTTCGACTAGCGGGAGTCCTGGGTACGAGCAGTACTTC CASSSSTSGSPGYEQYF
TRBJ1-6 - many TRBV12-3/TRBV12-4 TGTGCCAGCAGCCTGCCGGGATCACCCCTCCACTTT CASSLPGSPLHF
TRBJ2-6 TRBD1 many TRBV10-3 TGTGCCATCAGCCGACAGGGTGAGACAGGGGGGGCCAACGTCCTGACTTTC CAISRQGETGGANVLTF
TRBJ1-4 - many TRBV5-5 TGTGCCAGCAGCTCAGAGACAACTAATGAAAAACTGTTTTTT CASSSETTNEKLFF
TRBJ2-7 - many TRBV6-2/TRBV6-3 TGTGCCAGCAGTTCGTTACGGGACTCATACGAGCAGTACTTC CASSSLRDSYEQYF
TRBJ2-7 - few TRBV6-5 TGTGCCAGCAGTTACTCTACTTCCCGGGGAGAGGGGCAGTACTTC CASSYSTSRGEGQYF
TRBJ2-1 - many TRBV28 TGTGCCAGCAGTCCCACTCCTAGCGCCAGATGGTTCTTC CASSPTPSARWFF
TRBJ2-1 TRBD2 few TRBV20-1 TGCAGTGCTAGATCCGCGGAGGGACTACAAACCTACAATGAGCAGTTCTTC CSARSAEGLQTYNEQFF
TRBJ1-2 - few TRBV5-5 TGTGCCAGCAGCTTGAACATCCGCAGGGATAACTATGGCTACACCTTC CASSLNIRRDNYGYTF
TRBJ2-1 TRBD2 many TRBV29-1 TGCAGCGTTGATATGGCTAGCGGGAGGAATGAGCAGTTCTTC CSVDMASGRNEQFF
TRBJ2-1 TRBD1 many TRBV5-1 TGCGCCAGCAGCTTGGCCCAATTGACAGGGCGATTCCAGTTCTTC CASSLAQLTGRFQFF
TRBJ2-2 - many TRBV7-2 TGTGCCAGCAGCTTCTCGGGACAAAGGACCGGGGAGCTGTTTTTT CASSFSGQRTGELFF
TRBJ2-3 TRBD2 - TRBV7-2 TGTGCCAGCAGCCTAGCCCTCCAGACTAGCGGGAGTTCGGCAGATACGCAGTATTTT CASSLALQTSGSSADTQYF
TRBJ1-1 - many TRBV5-1 TGCGCCAGCAGCTTGGAAGGAGGGAAGAACACTGAAGCTTTCTTT CASSLEGGKNTEAFF
TRBJ2-3 TRBD2 - TRBV5-6 TGTGCCAGCAGCTTACTAGCGGGAGGTAGGGATACGCAGTATTTT CASSLLAGGRDTQYF
TRBJ2-3 - many TRBV20-1 TGCAGTGCTAGAGTCCTTGCACTAGCAGACACAGATACGCAGTATTTT CSARVLALADTDTQYF
TRBJ2-7 - many TRBV9 TGTGCCAGCGGGGTCGGAGTAGAATCCGATTACTACGAGCAGTACTTC CASGVGVESDYYEQYF
TRBJ1-1 - many TRBV29-1 TGCAGCGTTGAAGTGGGGGGCTTGGACACTGAAGCTTTCTTT CSVEVGGLDTEAFF
TRBJ2-1 - few TRBV4-2 TGTGCCAGCAGCCAAGACAGGGAGAGGGAGCAGTTCTTC CASSQDREREQFF